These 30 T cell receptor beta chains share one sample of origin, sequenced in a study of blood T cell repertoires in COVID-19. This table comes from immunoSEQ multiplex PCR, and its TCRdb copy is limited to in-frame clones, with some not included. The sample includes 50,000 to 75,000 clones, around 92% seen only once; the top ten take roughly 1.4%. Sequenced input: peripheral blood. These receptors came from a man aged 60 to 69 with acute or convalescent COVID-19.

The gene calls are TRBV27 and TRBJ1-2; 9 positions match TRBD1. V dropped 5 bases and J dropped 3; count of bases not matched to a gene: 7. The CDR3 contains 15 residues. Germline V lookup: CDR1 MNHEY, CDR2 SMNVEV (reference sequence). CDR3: CASSPDGTGYYGYTF. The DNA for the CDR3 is TGTGCCAGCAGTCCTGATGGGACAGGGTACTATGGCTACACCTTC.

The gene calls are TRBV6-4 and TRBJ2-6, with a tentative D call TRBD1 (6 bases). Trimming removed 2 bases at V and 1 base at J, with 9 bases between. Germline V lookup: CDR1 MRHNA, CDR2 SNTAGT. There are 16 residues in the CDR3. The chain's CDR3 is CASSDRGLSGANVLTF. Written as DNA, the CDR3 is TGTGCCAGCAGTGACAGGGGGTTATCTGGGGCCAACGTCCTGACTTTC.

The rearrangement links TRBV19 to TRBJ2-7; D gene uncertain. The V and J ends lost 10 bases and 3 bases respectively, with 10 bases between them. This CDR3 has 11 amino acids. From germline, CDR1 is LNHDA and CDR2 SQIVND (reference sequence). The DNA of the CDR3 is TGTGCCACCTTCAACGGCTACGAGCAGTACTTC. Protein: CATFNGYEQYF.

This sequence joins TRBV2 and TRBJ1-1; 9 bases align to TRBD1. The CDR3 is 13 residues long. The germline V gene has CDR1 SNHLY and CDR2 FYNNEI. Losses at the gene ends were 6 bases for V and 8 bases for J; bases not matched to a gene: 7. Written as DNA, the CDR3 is TGTGCCAGCAGAGCGGACAGGGGAAAGGAAGCTTTCTTT. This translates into CASRADRGKEAFF.

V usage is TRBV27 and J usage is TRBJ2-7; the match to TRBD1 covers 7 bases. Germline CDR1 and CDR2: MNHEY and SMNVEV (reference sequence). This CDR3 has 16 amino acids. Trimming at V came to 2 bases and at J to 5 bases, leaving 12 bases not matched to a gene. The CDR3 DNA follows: TGTGCCAGCAGTTTAGTTTCCGGGACAGCTCTTCACGAGCAGTACTTC. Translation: CASSLVSGTALHEQYF.

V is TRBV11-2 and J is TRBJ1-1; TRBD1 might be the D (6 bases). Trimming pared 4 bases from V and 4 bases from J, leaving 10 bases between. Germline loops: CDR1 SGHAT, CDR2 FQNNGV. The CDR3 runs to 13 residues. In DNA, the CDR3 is TGTGCCAGCAGCTCCAGAGGGGGCACTGAAGCTTTCTTT. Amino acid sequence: CASSSRGGTEAFF.

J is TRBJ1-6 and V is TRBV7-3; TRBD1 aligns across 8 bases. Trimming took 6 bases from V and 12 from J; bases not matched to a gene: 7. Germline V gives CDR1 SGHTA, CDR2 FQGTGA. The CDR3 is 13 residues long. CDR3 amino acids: CASRGTGVGPLHF. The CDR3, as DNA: TGTGCCAGCAGGGGGACAGGCGTTGGACCCCTCCACTTT.

The CDR3: CASSLVSRYNSPLHF. In nucleotides, the CDR3 is TGTGCCAGCAGCTTAGTTTCCAGATATAATTCACCCCTCCACTTT. The chain combines TRBV11-2 with TRBJ1-6, with D unresolved. V gave up 1 base and J gave up 4 bases, with 8 bases separating them. The length of the CDR3 is 15 residues. Germline CDR1 reads SGHAT; CDR2 reads FQNNGV.

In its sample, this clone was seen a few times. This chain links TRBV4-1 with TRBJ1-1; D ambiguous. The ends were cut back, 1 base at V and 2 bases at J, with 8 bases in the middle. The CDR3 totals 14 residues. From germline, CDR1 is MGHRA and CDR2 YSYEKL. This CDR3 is CASSQGPTNTEAFF. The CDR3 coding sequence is TGCGCCAGCAGCCAAGGGCCAACAAACACTGAAGCTTTCTTT.

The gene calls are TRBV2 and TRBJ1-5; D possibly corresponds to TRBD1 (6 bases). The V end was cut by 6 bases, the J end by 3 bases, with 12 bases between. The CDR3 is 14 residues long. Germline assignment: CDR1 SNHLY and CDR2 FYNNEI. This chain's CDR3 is CASRADSFNQPQHF. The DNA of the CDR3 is TGTGCCAGCAGAGCGGACAGTTTCAATCAGCCCCAGCATTTT.

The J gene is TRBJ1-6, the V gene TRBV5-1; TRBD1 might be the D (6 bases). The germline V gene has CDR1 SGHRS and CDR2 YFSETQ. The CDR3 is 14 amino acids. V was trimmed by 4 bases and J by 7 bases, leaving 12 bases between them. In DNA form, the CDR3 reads TGCGCCAGCAGCCCAACAGGGCAGAATTCACCCCTCCACTTT. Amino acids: CASSPTGQNSPLHF.

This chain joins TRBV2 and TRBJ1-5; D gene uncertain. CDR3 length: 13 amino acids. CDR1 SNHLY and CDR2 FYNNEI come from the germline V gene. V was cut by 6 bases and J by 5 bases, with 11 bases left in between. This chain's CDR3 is CASRVGGDQPQHF. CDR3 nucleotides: TGTGCCAGCAGGGTGGGCGGGGATCAGCCCCAGCATTTT.

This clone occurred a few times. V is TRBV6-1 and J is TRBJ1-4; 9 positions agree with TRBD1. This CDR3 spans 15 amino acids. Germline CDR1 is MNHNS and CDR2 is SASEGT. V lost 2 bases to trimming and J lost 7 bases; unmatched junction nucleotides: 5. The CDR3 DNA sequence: TGTGCCAGCAGTGAACAAAGGGACAGGGTTGAAAAACTGTTTTTT. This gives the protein CASSEQRDRVEKLFF.

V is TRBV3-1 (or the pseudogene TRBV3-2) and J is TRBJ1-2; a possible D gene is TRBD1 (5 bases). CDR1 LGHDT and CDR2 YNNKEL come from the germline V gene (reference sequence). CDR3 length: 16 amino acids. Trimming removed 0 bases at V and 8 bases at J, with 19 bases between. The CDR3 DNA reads TGTGCCAGCAGCCAAGACCGGGGGGTAGGCATGGGAGGCTACACCTTC. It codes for CASSQDRGVGMGGYTF.

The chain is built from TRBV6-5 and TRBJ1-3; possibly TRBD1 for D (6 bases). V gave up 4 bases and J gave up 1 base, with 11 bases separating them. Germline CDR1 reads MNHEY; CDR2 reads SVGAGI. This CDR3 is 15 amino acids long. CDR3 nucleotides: TGTGCCAGCAGTTCGGGACAACTATCTGGAAACACCATATATTTT. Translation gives CASSSGQLSGNTIYF.

In DNA form, the CDR3 reads TGCGCCAGCTCACACCTTGGGGGGGCTAAACAAGAGACCCAGTACTTC. Amino acid sequence: CASSHLGGAKQETQYF. This chain links TRBV4-1 with TRBJ2-5; tentative D call: TRBD2 (7 bases). Germline lookup yields CDR1 MGHRA and CDR2 YSYEKL. The CDR3 is made up of 16 amino acids. The V and J ends lost 8 bases and 2 bases respectively, with 21 bases between them.

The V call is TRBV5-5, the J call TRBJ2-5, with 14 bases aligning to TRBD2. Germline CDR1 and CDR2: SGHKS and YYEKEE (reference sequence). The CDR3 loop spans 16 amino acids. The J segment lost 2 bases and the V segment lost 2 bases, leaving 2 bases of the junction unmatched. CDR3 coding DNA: TGTGCCAGCAGCTTCGGACTAGCGGGGGGTCAAGAGACCCAGTACTTC. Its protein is CASSFGLAGGQETQYF.

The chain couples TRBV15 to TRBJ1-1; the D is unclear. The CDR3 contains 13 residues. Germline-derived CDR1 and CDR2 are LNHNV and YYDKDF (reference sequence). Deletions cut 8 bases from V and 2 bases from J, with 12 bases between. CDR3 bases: TGTGCCACCGCGGGATACGTTAACACTGAAGCTTTCTTT. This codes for CATAGYVNTEAFF. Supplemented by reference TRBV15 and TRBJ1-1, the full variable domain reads DAMVIQNPRYQVTQFGKPVTLSCSQTLNHNVMYWYQQKSSQAPKLLFHYYDKDFNNEADTPDNFQSRRPNTSFCFLDIRSPGLGDTAMYLCATAGYVNTEAFFGQGTRLTVV.

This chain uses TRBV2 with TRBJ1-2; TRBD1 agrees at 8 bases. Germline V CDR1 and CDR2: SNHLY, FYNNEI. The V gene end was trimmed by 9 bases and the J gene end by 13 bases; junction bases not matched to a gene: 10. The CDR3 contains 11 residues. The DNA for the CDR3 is TGTGCCAGAGGGACAGGCAGCCCCCTCACCTTC. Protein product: CARGTGSPLTF.

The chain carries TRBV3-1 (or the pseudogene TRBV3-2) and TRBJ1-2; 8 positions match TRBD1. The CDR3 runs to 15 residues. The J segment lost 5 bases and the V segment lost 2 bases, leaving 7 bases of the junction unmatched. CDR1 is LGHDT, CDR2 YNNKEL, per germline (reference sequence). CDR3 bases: TGTGCCAGCAGCCAAACCTTAGGGACAGGATATGGCTACACCTTC. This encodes CASSQTLGTGYGYTF.

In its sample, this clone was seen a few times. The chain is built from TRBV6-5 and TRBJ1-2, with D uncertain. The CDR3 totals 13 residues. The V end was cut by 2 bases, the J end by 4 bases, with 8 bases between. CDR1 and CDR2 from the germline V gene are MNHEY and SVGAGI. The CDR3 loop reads CASSYTATYGYTF. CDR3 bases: TGTGCCAGCAGTTACACAGCAACCTATGGCTACACCTTC.

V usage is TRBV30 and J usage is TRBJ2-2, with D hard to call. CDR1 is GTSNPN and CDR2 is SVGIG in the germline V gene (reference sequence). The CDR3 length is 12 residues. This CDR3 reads CASRQSTGELFF. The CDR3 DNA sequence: TGTGCGAGCAGGCAAAGCACCGGGGAGCTGTTTTTT.

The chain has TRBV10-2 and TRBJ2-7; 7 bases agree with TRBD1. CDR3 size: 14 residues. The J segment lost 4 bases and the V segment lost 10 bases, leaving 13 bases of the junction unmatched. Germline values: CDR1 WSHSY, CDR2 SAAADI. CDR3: CATPPDRVSYEQYF. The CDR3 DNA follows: TGCGCCACCCCACCCGACAGGGTAAGTTACGAGCAGTACTTC.

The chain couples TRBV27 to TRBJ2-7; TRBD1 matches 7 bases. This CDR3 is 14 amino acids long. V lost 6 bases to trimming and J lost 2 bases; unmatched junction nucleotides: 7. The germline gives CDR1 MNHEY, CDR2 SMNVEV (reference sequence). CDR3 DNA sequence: TGTGCCAGCAGCCAAGGACAGGTGGCCTACGAGCAGTACTTC. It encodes CASSQGQVAYEQYF.

The CDR3 sequence: CASSLGVLNEQYF. As DNA, the CDR3 is TGTGCCAGCAGCTTAGGTGTTCTAAACGAGCAGTACTTC. This rearrangement joins TRBV11-2 to TRBJ2-7; D gene ambiguous. CDR3 length: 13 residues. With 1 base removed from V and 5 bases from J, the gap between germline ends came to 9 bases. Germline V gene lookup returns CDR1 SGHAT and CDR2 FQNNGV. The full variable domain, its missing parts supplied by reference TRBV11-2 and TRBJ2-7, is EAGVAQSPRYKIIEKRQSVAFWCNPISGHATLYWYQQILGQGPKLLIQFQNNGVVDDSQLPKDRFSAERLKGVDSTLKIQPAKLEDSAVYLCASSLGVLNEQYFGPGTRLTVT.

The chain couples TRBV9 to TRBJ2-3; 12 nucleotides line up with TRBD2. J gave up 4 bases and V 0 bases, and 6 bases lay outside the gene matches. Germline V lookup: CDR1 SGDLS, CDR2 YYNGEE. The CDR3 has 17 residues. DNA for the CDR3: TGTGCCAGCAGCGTAGTCGGGCTAGCGGGGGGGCCAGATACGCAGTATTTT. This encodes CASSVVGLAGGPDTQYF.

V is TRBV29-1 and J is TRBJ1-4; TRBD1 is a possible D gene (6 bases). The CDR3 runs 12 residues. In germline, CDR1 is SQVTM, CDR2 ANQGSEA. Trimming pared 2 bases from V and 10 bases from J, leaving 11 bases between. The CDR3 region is CSVEPGQGKLFF. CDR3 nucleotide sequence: TGCAGCGTTGAACCGGGACAAGGAAAACTGTTTTTT.

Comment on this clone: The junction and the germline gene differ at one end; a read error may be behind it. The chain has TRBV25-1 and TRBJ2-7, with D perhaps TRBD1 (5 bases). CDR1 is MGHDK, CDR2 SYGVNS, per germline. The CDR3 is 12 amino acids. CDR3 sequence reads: CASSETRQGVNF. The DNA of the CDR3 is TGTGCCAGCAGTGAAACCCGTCAAGGGGTGAATTTC.

In DNA form, the CDR3 reads TGTGCCAGCAGTGAAGCAAAAGGGACAGGGAACACTGAAGCTTTCTTT. This translates into CASSEAKGTGNTEAFF. The V gene is TRBV2, the J gene TRBJ1-1; 8 bases align to TRBD1. Germline loops: CDR1 SNHLY, CDR2 FYNNEI. The CDR3 length is 16 residues. Losses at the gene ends were 0 bases for V and 1 base for J; bases not matched to a gene: 4.

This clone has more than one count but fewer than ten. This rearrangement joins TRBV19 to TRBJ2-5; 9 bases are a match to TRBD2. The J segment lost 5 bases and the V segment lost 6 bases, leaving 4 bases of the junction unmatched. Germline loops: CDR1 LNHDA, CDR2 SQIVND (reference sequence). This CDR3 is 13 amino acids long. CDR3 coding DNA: TGTGCCAGTAGGACTAGCGGCGTGGAGACCCAGTACTTC. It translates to CASRTSGVETQYF.